The clone carrying this T cell receptor beta chain was detected ten times or more. The CDR3 contains 14 residues. Trimming pared 3 bases from V and 7 bases from J, leaving 16 bases between. Germline lookup yields CDR1 ENHRY and CDR2 SYGVKD. Amplification yielded TCR beta CDR3 regions, with RNA transcripts as the source. First-round RT-PCR of the TCR CDR3 relied on the HTBI primer set. TCRdb reprocessed the multiplex PCR reads with MiXCR, giving one entry per CDR3 protein. The sample carries 500,000 to 650,000 distinct CDR3 sequences, 14% recorded once. The data originate from a study of T cells in Graves' hyperthyroidism and ophthalmopathy.

The chain combines TRBV10-3 with TRBJ2-7, with TRBD1 as a possible D gene (5 bases). The TCR was taken from a middle-aged woman with Graves' hyperthyroidism. The sample was blood. In DNA form, the CDR3 reads TGTGCCATCAGTGATCTAACAGGCCAAGGGGAGCAGTACTTC. Protein sequence: CAISDLTGQGEQYF.